One sample yielded the 12 T cell receptor beta chains listed below, sequenced in a study of PD-1 blockade in mismatch repair-deficient tumors (dated by TCRdb to 2016 to 2017). The antigens these receptors bind are not known. The library was obtained by the immunoSEQ multiplex PCR assay. As stored in TCRdb, this immuneACCESS dataset retains in-frame rearrangements with V and J assigned. A fraction of the clones does not appear; measured against another copy, unresolved V genes explain less than half of the discrepancy, and the remainder lacks a known reason. The sample has about 10,000 clones on record, around 87% of them singletons. The ten largest clones take up 20% to 25% of the sample. This sample's time point label indicates: roughly 10-day in vitro stimulation with candidate neoantigen peptide 2. The specimen was cells cultured in vitro, collected from a patient treated with pembrolizumab. The receptors here all came from an adult with mismatch repair-deficient cancer.

This chain connects TRBV15 to TRBJ2-7; D perhaps matches TRBD2 (6 bases). CDR1 and CDR2 from the germline V gene are LNHNV and YYDKDF (reference sequence). The CDR3 has 15 amino acids. The V end was cut by 0 bases, the J end by 0 bases, with 9 bases between. The CDR3 nucleotides read TGTGCCACCAGCAGAGATGCCGGGAGCTCCTACGAGCAGTACTTC. Its protein is CATSRDAGSSYEQYF. Using reference TRBV15 and TRBJ2-7 for the parts outside the CDR3, the full variable domain is DAMVIQNPRYQVTQFGKPVTLSCSQTLNHNVMYWYQQKSSQAPKLLFHYYDKDFNNEADTPDNFQSRRPNTSFCFLDIRSPGLGDTAMYLCATSRDAGSSYEQYFGPGTRLTVT.

The chain has TRBV11-1 and TRBJ2-3, with TRBD2 matching over 9 bases. V trimming: 4 bases; J trimming: 5 bases; junction bases outside the gene matches: 4. There are 14 residues in the CDR3. CDR1 and CDR2 (germline): SGHAT, FQDESV (reference sequence). CDR3 sequence reads: CASSSSGKGDTQYF. Here the CDR3 DNA reads TGTGCCAGCAGCTCTAGCGGGAAAGGAGATACGCAGTATTTT. The full variable domain, its missing parts supplied by reference TRBV11-1 and TRBJ2-3, is EAEVAQSPRYKITEKSQAVAFWCDPISGHATLYWYRQILGQGPELLVQFQDESVVDDSQLPKDRFSAERLKGVDSTLKIQPAELGDSAMYLCASSSSGKGDTQYFGPGTRLTVL.

This clone was recorded once. This rearrangement joins TRBV27 to TRBJ2-2, with 10 bases fitting TRBD1. The CDR3 covers 18 residues. V gave up 6 bases and J gave up 4 bases; unmatched junction bases: 14. CDR1 is MNHEY, CDR2 SMNVEV, per germline (reference sequence). DNA for the CDR3: TGTGCCAGCAGACCGGGACAGGGGTTTTTACGGGGCACCGGGGAGCTGTTTTTT. Its translation: CASRPGQGFLRGTGELFF.

This chain joins TRBV28 and TRBJ1-1, with 8 nucleotides matching TRBD1. This CDR3 has 13 residues. After removal of 10 bases from V and 4 bases from J, the junction contained 8 bases not matched to a gene. CDR1 is MDHEN and CDR2 is SYDVKM in the germline V gene. This chain's CDR3 is CAIHQGAGTEAFF. The CDR3 DNA is TGTGCCATCCATCAGGGGGCCGGCACTGAAGCTTTCTTT.

V gene TRBV12-2 combines with J gene TRBJ2-1; the table gives TRBD2 as D, unverified against the DNA. TRBV12-2 is designated a pseudogene. The CDR3 is made up of 17 amino acids. The CDR3 region is CASRLGGTSGLNNEQFF. The DNA for the CDR3 is TGTGCAAGTCGCTTAGGGGGGACTAGCGGGCTTAACAATGAGCAGTTCTTC.

The CDR3 bases are TGTGCCAGCAGAGCGTCCCGCACAGATACGCAGTATTTT. This gives the protein CASRASRTDTQYF. The V call is TRBV2, the J call TRBJ2-3; D unclear. This CDR3 contains 13 residues. V lost 6 bases and J lost 1, with 8 bases in between. Germline V gene sequence: CDR1 SNHLY, CDR2 FYNNEI.

The rearrangement joins TRBV27 to TRBJ2-1, with a possible D match to TRBD2 (5 bases). CDR1 MNHEY and CDR2 SMNVEV come from the germline V gene (reference sequence). This CDR3 has 15 amino acids. The V gene lost 1 base and the J gene lost 6 bases, with 13 bases spanning the gap. CDR3 region: CASSLWEKPGNEQFF. The CDR3 region has the DNA TGTGCCAGCAGTTTATGGGAGAAACCGGGCAATGAGCAGTTCTTC.

The chain is built from TRBV9 and TRBJ2-1; tentative D call: TRBD2 (5 bases). Trimming pared 3 bases from V and 3 bases from J, leaving 13 bases between. Per the germline V gene, CDR1 is SGDLS and CDR2 is YYNGEE. The CDR3 extends over 15 amino acids. The CDR3 sequence: CASSALAKVYNEQFF. CDR3 in DNA: TGTGCCAGCAGCGCGCTAGCAAAGGTCTACAATGAGCAGTTCTTC. The variable domain in full, with the rest retrieved from reference TRBV9 and TRBJ2-1, is DSGVTQTPKHLITATGQRVTLRCSPRSGDLSVYWYQQSLDQGLQFLIQYYNGEERAKGNILERFSAQQFPDLHSELNLSSLELGDSALYFCASSALAKVYNEQFFGPGTRLTVL.

The chain uses TRBV19 and TRBJ1-1; unclear D gene. The CDR3 has 14 residues. Germline V lookup: CDR1 LNHDA, CDR2 SQIVND (reference sequence). Trimming shortened V by 4 bases and J by 7 bases, and 16 bases separated the two germline ends. CDR3 sequence reads: CASSTPGLQIEAFF. The CDR3 DNA reads as TGTGCCAGTAGTACCCCTGGACTGCAAATTGAAGCTTTCTTT. Supplemented by reference TRBV19 and TRBJ1-1, the full variable domain reads DGGITQSPKYLFRKEGQNVTLSCEQNLNHDAMYWYRQDPGQGLRLIYYSQIVNDFQKGDIAEGYSVSREKKESFPLTVTSAQKNPTAFYLCASSTPGLQIEAFFGQGTRLTVV.

The chain is built from TRBV7-2 and TRBJ1-2; D is perhaps TRBD1 (5 bases). Germline CDR1 SGHTA, CDR2 FQGNSA. Trimming took off 1 base at V and 0 bases at J, with 12 bases between the two ends. The CDR3 is 16 amino acids. In nucleotides, the CDR3 is TGTGCCAGCAGCTTAGGGACATTCCCTTCTAACTATGGCTACACCTTC. Residues: CASSLGTFPSNYGYTF.

The chain uses TRBV6-6 and TRBJ2-3; tentatively, D is TRBD1 (6 bases). Trimming took off 7 bases at V and 0 bases at J, with 17 bases between the two ends. Germline values: CDR1 MNHNY, CDR2 SVGAGI (reference sequence). The CDR3 has 16 residues. CDR3 sequence reads: CASIHYSTGSTDTQYF. CDR3 in DNA: TGTGCCAGCATTCATTACAGCACAGGGAGCACAGATACGCAGTATTTT.

The chain has TRBV29-1 and TRBJ1-2; 11 bases align to TRBD1. After removal of 3 bases from V and 3 bases from J, the junction contained 3 bases not matched to a gene. Germline assignment: CDR1 SQVTM and CDR2 ANQGSEA. CDR3 size: 14 residues. The CDR3 sequence is CSVEGTGGDYGYTF. In DNA, the CDR3 is TGCAGCGTTGAGGGGACAGGGGGGGACTATGGCTACACCTTC.